This TCR beta chain was identified in a study of T cell changes during pregnancy in multiple sclerosis. This table comes from immunoSEQ multiplex PCR, and its TCRdb copy is limited to in-frame clones, with some not included. The sample yields over 55,000 clones, 90% seen once. The CDR3 is made up of 13 amino acids. The germline V and J ends were trimmed by 1 base and 9 bases, with 10 bases remaining between them. CDR1 is SNHLY and CDR2 is FYNNEI in the germline V gene. The specimen was peripheral blood, collected after pregnancy. The rearrangement links TRBV2 to TRBJ1-5; D remains unclear. This clonotype originated in a female donor in good health, enrolled as a control in a pregnancy study. The CDR3 DNA reads as TGTGCCAGCAGTGAAGGAGTAGGCGGGCCCCAGCATTTT. It codes for CASSEGVGGPQHF. The variable domain in full, completed from reference TRBV2 and TRBJ1-5, reads EPEVTQTPSHQVTQMGQEVILRCVPISNHLYFYWYRQILGQKVEFLVSFYNNEISEKSEIFDDQFSVERPDGSNFTLKIRSTKLEDSAMYFCASSEGVGGPQHFGDGTRLSIL.